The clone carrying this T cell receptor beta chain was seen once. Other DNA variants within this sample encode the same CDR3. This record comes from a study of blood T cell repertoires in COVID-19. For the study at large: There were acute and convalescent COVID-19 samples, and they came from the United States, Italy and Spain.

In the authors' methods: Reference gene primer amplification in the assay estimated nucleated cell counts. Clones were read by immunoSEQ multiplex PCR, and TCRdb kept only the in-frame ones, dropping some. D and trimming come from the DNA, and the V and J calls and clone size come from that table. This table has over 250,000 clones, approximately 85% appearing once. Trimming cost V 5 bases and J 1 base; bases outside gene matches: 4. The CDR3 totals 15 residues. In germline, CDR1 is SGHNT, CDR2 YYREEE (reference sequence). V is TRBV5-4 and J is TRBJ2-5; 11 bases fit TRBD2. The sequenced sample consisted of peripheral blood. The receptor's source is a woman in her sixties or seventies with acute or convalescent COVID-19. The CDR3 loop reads CASSSGTSGQETQYF. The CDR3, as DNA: TGTGCCAGCAGTTCCGGGACTAGCGGCCAAGAGACCCAGTACTTC.